The 32 T cell receptor beta chains reported below all come from one sample, sequenced in a study of human T cells and chemical hapten exposure. TCRdb recomputed calls from the RACE reads with MiXCR, one row per CDR3 protein. The sample lists tens of thousands of distinct CDR3 sequences, roughly 10% seen once, with 2% to 2.5% in the top ten. Time point defined: patch test 1, 2 weeks after DPC sensitization. The treatment is: therapeutic diphenylcyclopropenone sensitization with weekly scalp DPC. This specimen consisted of whole blood, obtained in connection with sensitization to the hapten diphenylcyclopropenone (DPC). Source of these receptors: a man aged 40-55 years with alopecia areata. Some clones in this sample may be carry-over from other donors' samples.

The table lists this clonotype with many counts. This sequence joins TRBV21-1 and TRBJ2-4; TRBD1, the table's D call, was not compared with the DNA. TRBV21-1 is assigned pseudogene status. CDR3 length: 16 amino acids. The CDR3 DNA reads TGTGCCAGCAGCCACGCGGGACAGCTAGCCAAAAACATTCAGTACTTC. Translated: CASSHAGQLAKNIQYF.

This chain joins TRBV18 and TRBJ1-1, with D perhaps TRBD1 (5 bases). Trimming removed 6 bases from V and 6 bases from J, with 14 bases in between. The CDR3 has 13 residues. Germline lookup yields CDR1 KGHSH and CDR2 LQKENI. CDR3 region: CASSFARDPEAFF. The CDR3 DNA reads TGTGCCAGCTCTTTCGCCAGGGACCCTGAAGCTTTCTTT.

V gene TRBV12-3 or TRBV12-4 combines with J gene TRBJ1-6, with D perhaps matching TRBD1 (6 bases). The CDR3 sequence is 16 residues long. The ends were cut back, 1 base at V and 6 bases at J, with 13 bases in the middle. The chain's CDR3 is CASSLGGQGGNSPLHF. The DNA for the CDR3 is TGTGCCAGCAGTTTAGGGGGGCAAGGCGGTAATTCACCCCTCCACTTT.

The CDR3 reads CASSLQGARADTQYF. The CDR3 DNA reads as TGTGCCAGCAGCTTACAGGGGGCGCGGGCAGATACGCAGTATTTT. The rearrangement links TRBV7-2 to TRBJ2-3, with 8 bases matching TRBD1. The CDR3 is made up of 15 amino acids. Germline V gene data show CDR1 as SGHTA and CDR2 as FQGNSA. The ends lost 2 bases at V and 4 bases at J; junction bases unmatched: 5.

This clonotype was detected ten times or more. The chain couples TRBV20-1 to TRBJ2-5; D is unclear. V shed 1 base and J shed 5 bases, with 11 bases lying between them. This CDR3 has 13 residues. From germline, CDR1 is DFQATT and CDR2 SNEGSKA (reference sequence). The CDR3 spells CSARAGVGETQYF. CDR3 sequence (DNA): TGCAGTGCTAGAGCTGGCGTGGGGGAGACCCAGTACTTC.

The chain carries TRBV15 and TRBJ2-5; a possible D gene is TRBD1 (6 bases). V lost 1 base, J lost 1 base, and 10 bases lay in between. Germline V CDR1 and CDR2: LNHNV, YYDKDF (reference sequence). The CDR3 loop spans 15 amino acids. The CDR3 region is CATSRAQDSQETQYF. In DNA, the CDR3 is TGTGCCACCAGCAGAGCGCAGGACAGCCAAGAGACCCAGTACTTC.

There are a few counts of this clonotype. The rearrangement joins TRBV7-2 to TRBJ2-3; 12 nucleotides agree with TRBD1. Trimming cost V 3 bases and J 4 bases; bases outside gene matches: 2. This CDR3 is 15 amino acids long. Germline V gene sequence: CDR1 SGHTA, CDR2 FQGNSA. The CDR3 DNA follows: TGTGCCAGCAGCTTGGGACAGGGGGCAGCAGATACGCAGTATTTT. Translation gives CASSLGQGAADTQYF.

The chain couples TRBV3-1 to TRBJ1-5; weak D call: TRBD1 (5 bases). The length of the CDR3 is 15 residues. V was pared by 1 base and J by 5 bases, with 12 bases between. The V gene's germline CDR1 is LGHDT and CDR2 YNNKEL (reference sequence). The CDR3 bases are TGTGCCAGCAGCCAAGTCTACGGGGCCGATCAGCCCCAGCATTTT. Translation: CASSQVYGADQPQHF.

This clonotype turned up a few times. The chain couples TRBV20-1 to TRBJ2-7; no firm D call. CDR1 is DFQATT, CDR2 SNEGSKA, per germline (reference sequence). This CDR3 has 9 amino acids. CDR3 bases: TGCAATAGGGATCTGGAGCAGTACGTC. Translation gives CNRDLEQYV.

This chain uses TRBV20-1 with TRBJ2-1; 7 bases fit TRBD1. CDR1 is DFQATT and CDR2 is SNEGSKA in the germline V gene (reference sequence). After removal of 5 bases from V and 3 bases from J, the junction contained 7 bases not matched to a gene. There are 14 residues in the CDR3. This chain's CDR3 is CSAESRTGYNEQFF. The CDR3 coding sequence is TGCAGTGCTGAAAGCCGGACAGGCTACAATGAGCAGTTCTTC.

The chain has TRBV10-3 and TRBJ2-3, with 9 positions matching TRBD2. Looked up from germline, CDR1 is ENHRY and CDR2 is SYGVKD. The CDR3 covers 15 residues. Germline trimming cut 6 bases from V and 2 bases from J; bases unmatched to any gene: 6. DNA of the CDR3: TGTGCCATCAGCCTGACTAGCGGCTCCACAGATACGCAGTATTTT. It encodes CAISLTSGSTDTQYF.

A few counts support this clonotype. The chain carries TRBV12-3 or TRBV12-4 and TRBJ2-1; 9 bases line up with TRBD1. CDR3 length equals 14 residues. With V trimmed by 9 bases and J by 2 bases, 5 bases remained unmatched. The CDR3 DNA follows: TGTGCCAGTATAACAGGGGGCACCTACAATGAGCAGTTCTTC. Amino acids: CASITGGTYNEQFF.

The sample holds a few counts of this clonotype. The chain uses TRBV28 and TRBJ2-5; D perhaps matches TRBD2 (6 bases). The CDR3 contains 14 residues. Trimming took off 3 bases at V and 7 bases at J, with 15 bases between the two ends. Germline assignment: CDR1 MDHEN and CDR2 SYDVKM. CDR3 bases: TGTGCCAGCAGTTTGAAAACCCGGCGGGGGACCCAGTACTTC. Translation: CASSLKTRRGTQYF.

This clonotype was observed a handful of times. This chain uses TRBV10-3 with TRBJ1-1; D remains unclear. The germline gives CDR1 ENHRY, CDR2 SYGVKD. This CDR3 comprises 13 residues. Trimming pared 0 bases from V and 10 bases from J, leaving 12 bases between. For the CDR3, the DNA is TGTGCCATCAGTGAGTCGGCGGCGGCCACAGCTTTCTTT. Translated, it gives CAISESAAATAFF.

In its sample, this clonotype was seen many times. The chain employs TRBV19 and TRBJ1-2, with 8 positions matching TRBD1. V dropped 7 bases and J dropped 4; count of bases not matched to a gene: 11. Per germline, CDR1 LNHDA and CDR2 SQIVND (reference sequence). The CDR3 is 15 amino acids. The chain's CDR3 is CASTTGQGAGYGYTF. The CDR3 DNA reads TGTGCCAGTACCACAGGGCAGGGGGCGGGCTATGGCTACACCTTC.

This clonotype was seen a few times. Compared with germline, one end of the junction differs, possibly owing to a read error. The V call is TRBV4-3, the J call TRBJ2-5, with TRBD1 matching over 7 bases. Germline lookup yields CDR1 LGHNA and CDR2 YSLEER. The CDR3 is 16 residues long. CDR3 region: CANSQDFTGAQETQYF. Written as DNA, the CDR3 is TGCGCCAACAGCCAAGACTTCACAGGGGCTCAAGAGACCCAGTACTTC.

This clonotype was seen only a few times. This chain uses TRBV7-2 with TRBJ1-4; maybe TRBD1 (5 bases). The CDR3 sequence is 15 residues long. Germline lookup yields CDR1 SGHTA and CDR2 FQGNSA. Between the trimmed V and J ends, which lost 3 bases and 8 bases, there was a span of 16 bases. CDR3 sequence (DNA): TGTGCCAGCAGCTTCCCCAAGGGACGGGAGGAAAAACTGTTTTTT. The encoded protein is CASSFPKGREEKLFF.

This clonotype has just a few counts. The chain carries TRBV6-6 and TRBJ2-4; 7 nucleotides line up with TRBD2. CDR1 is MNHNY and CDR2 is SVGAGI in the germline V gene (reference sequence). This CDR3 region has 16 residues. The V gene end was trimmed by 2 bases and the J gene end by 4 bases; junction bases not matched to a gene: 8. CDR3 DNA sequence: TGTGCCAGCAGTTACAGTAGTAGCGGGCCTAAAAACATTCAGTACTTC. It codes for CASSYSSSGPKNIQYF.

This clonotype has a handful of counts. The chain combines TRBV4-2 with TRBJ1-6, with 10 positions matching TRBD1. The ends lost 3 bases at V and 5 bases at J; junction bases unmatched: 4. This CDR3 region has 16 residues. Germline-derived CDR1 and CDR2 are LGHNA and YNFKEQ. CDR3 in DNA: TGTGCCAGCAGCCAGGGGACAGGGGCAAATAATTCACCCCTCCACTTT. Protein: CASSQGTGANNSPLHF.

Only a few counts were recorded for this clonotype. V is TRBV10-3 and J is TRBJ2-1; TRBD2 might be the D (6 bases). The V gene lost 3 bases and the J gene lost 13 bases, with 19 bases spanning the gap. CDR1 and CDR2 from the germline V gene are ENHRY and SYGVKD. The CDR3 consists of 14 residues. The DNA for the CDR3 is TGTGCCATCAGTGACTCCTCGGGGGTCCTGGGACAGTTCTTC. Translation gives CAISDSSGVLGQFF.

The chain combines TRBV6-5 with TRBJ2-7; D possibly corresponds to TRBD1 (6 bases). Germline-derived CDR1 and CDR2 are MNHEY and SVGAGI. The V end was cut by 6 bases, the J end by 6 bases, with 18 bases between. The CDR3 loop spans 14 amino acids. CDR3: CASSPRGRGSEQYV. The CDR3 DNA follows: TGTGCCAGCAGCCCACGGGGCAGGGGAAGCGAGCAGTACGTC.

The rearrangement joins TRBV2 to TRBJ2-2; maybe TRBD2 (6 bases). V gave up 5 bases and J gave up 1 base, with 14 bases separating them. Germline V gene data show CDR1 as SNHLY and CDR2 as FYNNEI. There are 16 residues in the CDR3. In DNA, the CDR3 is TGTGCCAGCAGTCGGCGGGGCAGTTTGAACACCGGGGAGCTGTTTTTT. Encoded protein: CASSRRGSLNTGELFF.

This clonotype was observed a few times. V usage is TRBV6-6 and J usage is TRBJ2-1; 11 bases are shared with TRBD2. Germline CDR1 is MNHNY and CDR2 is SVGAGI (reference sequence). The CDR3 runs to 16 residues. Trimming at V came to 6 bases and at J to 3 bases, leaving 7 bases not matched to a gene. This CDR3 is CASRFLLAGVYNEQFF. In DNA form, the CDR3 reads TGTGCCAGCAGATTCCTACTAGCGGGAGTCTACAATGAGCAGTTCTTC.

Only a few counts were recorded for this clonotype. The rearrangement links TRBV6-6 to TRBJ2-5, with D hard to call. Trimming shortened V by 0 bases and J by 1 base, and 6 bases separated the two germline ends. The germline CDR1 and CDR2 sequences are MNHNY and SVGAGI (reference sequence). The CDR3 loop spans 14 amino acids. The CDR3 loop reads CASSYSSSQETQYF. The CDR3 DNA sequence: TGTGCCAGCAGTTACTCGAGCAGCCAAGAGACCCAGTACTTC.

This sequence joins TRBV19 and TRBJ1-2; D unclear. Germline-derived CDR1 and CDR2 are LNHDA and SQIVND (reference sequence). V shed 5 bases and J shed 9 bases, with 16 bases lying between them. The CDR3 contains 13 residues. CDR3 sequence reads: CASSPREIWSYTF. The CDR3 nucleotides are TGTGCCAGTAGTCCCCGGGAAATATGGAGCTACACCTTC.

This clonotype is a singleton in its sample. The rearrangement uses TRBV29-1 and TRBJ1-2; D remains unclear. V was shortened by 5 bases and J by 6 bases, with 10 bases between the two germline ends. Germline-derived CDR1 and CDR2 are SQVTM and ANQGSEA. The CDR3 contains 11 residues. The CDR3 DNA reads as TGCAGCGTTCAATTAACGGATGGCTACACCTTC. The encoded protein is CSVQLTDGYTF.

This clonotype was seen only once. The chain is built from TRBV11-1 and TRBJ2-1; D may correspond to TRBD1 or TRBD2 (5 bases each). The CDR3 runs to 14 residues. CDR1 SGHAT and CDR2 FQDESV come from the germline V gene (reference sequence). V was cut by 6 bases and J by 15 bases, with 24 bases left in between. The CDR3 reads CASRPLGDPSHRFF. CDR3 sequence (DNA): TGTGCCAGCAGACCCCTGGGGGACCCCTCCCATCGGTTCTTC.

The rearrangement uses TRBV5-4 and TRBJ2-3; no definite D call. The V end was cut by 2 bases, the J end by 7 bases, with 11 bases between. The CDR3 has 13 amino acids. The germline V gene encodes CDR1 SGHNT and CDR2 YYREEE (reference sequence). The CDR3 DNA sequence: TGTGCCAGCAGCTTTAACAGCCAGAATACGCAGTATTTT. Its translation: CASSFNSQNTQYF.

This clonotype was counted between two and nine times. V and J are TRBV6-5 and TRBJ2-7; D is perhaps TRBD1 (7 bases). Trimming pared 11 bases from V and 2 bases from J, leaving 13 bases between. The length of the CDR3 is 12 residues. Germline V CDR1 and CDR2: MNHEY, SVGAGI. DNA for the CDR3: TGTGCCTCCAGGGGGGTCGCCTACGAGCAGTACTTC. Translation: CASRGVAYEQYF.

The table lists this clonotype with many counts. This sequence joins TRBV7-9 and TRBJ1-1; the D is unclear. CDR1 is SEHNR, CDR2 FQNEAQ, per germline (reference sequence). Trimming removed 3 bases from V and 0 bases from J, with 2 bases in between. This CDR3 contains 12 residues. The CDR3 DNA sequence: TGTGCCAGCAGCTTCGTGAACACTGAAGCTTTCTTT. Translated: CASSFVNTEAFF.

The sample holds a few counts of this clonotype. The J gene is TRBJ2-1, the V gene TRBV20-1, with D possibly being TRBD1 (5 bases). The CDR3 contains 15 residues. The V and J ends lost 2 bases and 3 bases respectively, with 14 bases between them. Germline V gives CDR1 DFQATT, CDR2 SNEGSKA (reference sequence). The CDR3, as DNA: TGCAGTGCTAGACCGGGCAGGGATCTCTACAATGAGCAGTTCTTC. Translation gives CSARPGRDLYNEQFF.

The chain employs TRBV30 and TRBJ1-6, with D perhaps TRBD1 (6 bases). The ends were cut back, 3 bases at V and 4 bases at J, with 19 bases in the middle. There are 17 residues in the CDR3. Germline V gives CDR1 GTSNPN, CDR2 SVGIG (reference sequence). The CDR3 DNA follows: TGTGCCTGGAGGGCCTGGGGGCAACGAGGGTATAATTCACCCCTCCACTTT. It encodes CAWRAWGQRGYNSPLHF.